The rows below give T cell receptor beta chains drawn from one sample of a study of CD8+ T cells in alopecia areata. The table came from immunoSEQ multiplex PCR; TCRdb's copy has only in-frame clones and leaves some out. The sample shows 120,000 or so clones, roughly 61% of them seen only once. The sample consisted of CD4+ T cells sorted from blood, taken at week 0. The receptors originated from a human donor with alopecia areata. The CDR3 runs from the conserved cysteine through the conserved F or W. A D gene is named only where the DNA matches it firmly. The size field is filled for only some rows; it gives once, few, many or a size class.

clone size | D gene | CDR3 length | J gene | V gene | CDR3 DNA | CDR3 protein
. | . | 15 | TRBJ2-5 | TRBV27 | TGTGCCAGCAGTTTCAGCTACCAGGAGGAAGAGACCCAGTACTTC | CASSFSYQEEETQYF
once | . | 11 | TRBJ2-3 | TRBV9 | TGTGCCAGCAGCCCCCCCCATACGCAGTATTTT | CASSPPHTQYF
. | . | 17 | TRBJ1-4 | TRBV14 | TGTGCCAGCAGCCAAGAATATCCGAGGGTAGCTAATGAAAAACTGTTTTTT | CASSQEYPRVANEKLFF
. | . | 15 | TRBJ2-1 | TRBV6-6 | TGTGCCAGCAGTTATCTGCGGGTATCCGACAATGAGCAGTTCTTC | CASSYLRVSDNEQFF
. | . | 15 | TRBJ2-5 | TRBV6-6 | TGTGCCAGCAGACCCTATAATAGAGTCCAAGAGACCCAGTACTTC | CASRPYNRVQETQYF
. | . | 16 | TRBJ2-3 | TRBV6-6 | TGTGCCAGCAGTTACTTCGGGACGGGGAGCACAGATACGCAGTATTTT | CASSYFGTGSTDTQYF
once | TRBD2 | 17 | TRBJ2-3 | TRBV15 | TGTGCCACCAGCAGTGGAGTAGCGGGGGGTGTGGGAGATACGCAGTATTTT | CATSSGVAGGVGDTQYF
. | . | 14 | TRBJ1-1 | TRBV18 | TGTGCCAGCTCACCACCGGCCGGGAACACTGAAGCTTTCTTT | CASSPPAGNTEAFF
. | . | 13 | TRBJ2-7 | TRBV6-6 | TGTGCCAGCAGCCATATGGACTACTACGAGCAGTACTTC | CASSHMDYYEQYF
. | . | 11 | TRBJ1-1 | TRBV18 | TGTGCCAGCTCACAAAGGGAGGAAGCTTTCTTT | CASSQREEAFF
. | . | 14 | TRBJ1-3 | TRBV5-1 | TGCGCCAGCAGCTTAGAAGGCTCTGGAAACACCATATATTTT | CASSLEGSGNTIYF
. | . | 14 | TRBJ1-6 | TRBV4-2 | TGTGCCAGCAGCCAACCAGGGACCAATTCACCCCTCCACTTT | CASSQPGTNSPLHF
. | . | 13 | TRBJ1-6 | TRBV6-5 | TGTGCCAGCACATCCCCCGGCGGTTCACCCCTCCACTTT | CASTSPGGSPLHF
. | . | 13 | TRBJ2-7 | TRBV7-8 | TGTGCCAGCAGCTTAGCAGGGGACTACGAGCAGTACTTC | CASSLAGDYEQYF
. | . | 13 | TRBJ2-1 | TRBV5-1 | TGCGCCAGTAGACCTACTAGTCTCTATGAGCAGTTCTTC | CASRPTSLYEQFF
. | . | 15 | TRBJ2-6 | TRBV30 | TGTGCCTGGATTTCAAGGGACTCTGGGGCCAACGTCCTGACTTTC | CAWISRDSGANVLTF
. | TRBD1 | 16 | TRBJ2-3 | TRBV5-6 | TGTGCCAGCAGCTTACTCCCGGGACAGGGCACAGATACGCAGTATTTT | CASSLLPGQGTDTQYF
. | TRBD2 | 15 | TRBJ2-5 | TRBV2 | TGTGCCAGCAGTAGACTAGCGGGGGGACAAGAGACCCAGTACTTC | CASSRLAGGQETQYF
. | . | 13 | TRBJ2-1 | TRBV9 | TGTGCCAGCAGCGTAGGGTGGGAGCATGAGCAGTTCTTC | CASSVGWEHEQFF
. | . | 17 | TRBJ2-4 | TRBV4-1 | TGCGCCAGCAGCCAACCGACCGGGCCTCCGTCGAGGAACATTCAGTACTTC | CASSQPTGPPSRNIQYF
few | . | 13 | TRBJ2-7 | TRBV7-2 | TGTGCCAGCAGCGTGACTGGATCCTACGAGCAGTACTTC | CASSVTGSYEQYF
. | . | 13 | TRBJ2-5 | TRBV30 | TGTGCCTGGAGTGCTGGGATGCAAGAGACCCAGTACTTC | CAWSAGMQETQYF
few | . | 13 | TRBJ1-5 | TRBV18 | TGTGCCAGCTCACAAGGCTCAGGTCAGCCCCAGCATTTT | CASSQGSGQPQHF
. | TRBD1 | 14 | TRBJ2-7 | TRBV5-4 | TGTGCCAGCAGCTTCCGGGACAGGGGCTACGAGCAGTACTTC | CASSFRDRGYEQYF
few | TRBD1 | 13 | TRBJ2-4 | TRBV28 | TGTGCCAGCAGTCTGGACAGGGGGGACATTCAGTACTTC | CASSLDRGDIQYF
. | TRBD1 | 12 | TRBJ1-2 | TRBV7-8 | TGTGCCAGCAGCTCAGGGGGAAATGGCTACACCTTC | CASSSGGNGYTF
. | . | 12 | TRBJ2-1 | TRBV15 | TGTGCCACCAGTCGACGGAACAATGAGCAGTTCTTC | CATSRRNNEQFF
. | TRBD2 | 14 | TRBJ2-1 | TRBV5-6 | TGTGCCAGCAGCTCGGGACTAGCCTACAATGAGCAGTTCTTC | CASSSGLAYNEQFF
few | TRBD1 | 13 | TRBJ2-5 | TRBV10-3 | TGTGCCATCAGTCACAGGGGTGGAGAGACCCAGTACTTC | CAISHRGGETQYF
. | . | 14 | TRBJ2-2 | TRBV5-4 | TGTGCCAGCAGCCCGGGACTTGACACCGGGGAGCTGTTTTTT | CASSPGLDTGELFF
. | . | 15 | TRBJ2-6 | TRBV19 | TGTGCCACTAGAGGTGGGGACTCTGGGGCCAACGTCCTGACTTTC | CATRGGDSGANVLTF
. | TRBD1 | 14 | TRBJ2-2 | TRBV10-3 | TGTGCCTCCAAGGGACAGGGGAACACCGGGGAGCTGTTTTTT | CASKGQGNTGELFF
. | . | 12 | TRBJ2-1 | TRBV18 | TGTGCCAGCTCACCAGATCCTAATGAGCAGTTCTTC | CASSPDPNEQFF
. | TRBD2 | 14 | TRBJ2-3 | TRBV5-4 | TGTGCCAGCAGCACTAGCGGGGGAACAGATACGCAGTATTTT | CASSTSGGTDTQYF
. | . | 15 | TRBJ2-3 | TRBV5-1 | TGCGCCAGCAGCTTGGTGGCAGCGGGCACAGATACGCAGTATTTT | CASSLVAAGTDTQYF
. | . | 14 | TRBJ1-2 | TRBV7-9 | TGTGCCAGCAGCTTAGCCATATCTCCCCTTGGCTACACCTTC | CASSLAISPLGYTF
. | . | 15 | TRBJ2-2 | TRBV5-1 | TGCGCCAGCAGCTTGGAACGGCCTAACACCGGGGAGCTGTTTTTT | CASSLERPNTGELFF
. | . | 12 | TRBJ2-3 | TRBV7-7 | TGTGCCAGCACCCCCCCCGCCCCAACGCAGTATTTT | CASTPPAPTQYF
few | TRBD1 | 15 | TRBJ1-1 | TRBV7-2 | TGTGCCAGCAGCTTAGACAGGGGGCTTCACACTGAAGCTTTCTTT | CASSLDRGLHTEAFF
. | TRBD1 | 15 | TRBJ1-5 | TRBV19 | TGTGCCAGCCACGTAGGGGCAGGGGGATTTCAGCCCCAGCATTTT | CASHVGAGGFQPQHF
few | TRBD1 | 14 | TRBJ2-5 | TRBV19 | TGTGCCAGTACCGGAGGAGGACAGGGAGAGACCCAGTACTTC | CASTGGGQGETQYF
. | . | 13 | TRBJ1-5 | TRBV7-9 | TGTGCCAGCGATAGTTCTAGCAATCAGCCCCAGCATTTT | CASDSSSNQPQHF
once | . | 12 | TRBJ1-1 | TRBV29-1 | TGCAGCGTTGCAGGGACATACACTGAAGCTTTCTTT | CSVAGTYTEAFF
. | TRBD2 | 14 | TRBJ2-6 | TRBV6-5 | TGTGCCACTAGCGGGCAATCTGGGGCCAACGTCCTGACTTTC | CATSGQSGANVLTF
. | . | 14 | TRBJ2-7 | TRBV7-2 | TGTGCCAGCAGCCCCCTAATAACGGGACCTTTCCTCTCCTTC | CASSPLITGPFLSF
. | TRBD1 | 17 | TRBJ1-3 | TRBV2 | TGTGCCAGCACCCTACTTTGGGGGCCAACTCAGGGGGACACCATATATTTT | CASTLLWGPTQGDTIYF
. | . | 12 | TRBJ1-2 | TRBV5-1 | TGCGCCAGCAGCATGTCTAACTATGGCTACACCTTC | CASSMSNYGYTF
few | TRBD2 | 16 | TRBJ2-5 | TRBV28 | TGTGCCAGCAGTTTAGAGACTAGCGAGAAGGAAGAGACCCAGTACTTC | CASSLETSEKEETQYF